This T cell receptor beta chain was captured in a study of blood T cells in healthy people across ages. Study-wide findings and caveats: Observed TCR beta diversity per million T cells went down as age went up. This fall followed a roughly linear course with age.

Trimming took 4 bases from V and 4 from J, leaving 14 bases between them. The CDR3 runs 15 residues. The germline gives CDR1 LNHNV, CDR2 YYDKDF (reference sequence). On this clonotype: Antigen unknown. A clone one base away is much larger, so this may be a read error.

It was with a sample-barcoded 5' primer and a J-beta primer mix that a second PCR of about 7 to 12 cycles was run. TCRdb fed the 5' RACE reads into MiXCR, producing one record per CDR3 protein. The sample has some 790,000 distinct CDR3 sequences, about 30% seen once. This sequence originates from a woman aged 80 or over in good health. Specimen: blood. The V gene is TRBV15, the J gene TRBJ2-1, with D perhaps TRBD1 or TRBD2 (5 bases each). The CDR3 DNA reads as TGTGCCACCAGCAAGAGGGAGACAGATTACAATGAGCAGTTCTTC. It codes for CATSKRETDYNEQFF.